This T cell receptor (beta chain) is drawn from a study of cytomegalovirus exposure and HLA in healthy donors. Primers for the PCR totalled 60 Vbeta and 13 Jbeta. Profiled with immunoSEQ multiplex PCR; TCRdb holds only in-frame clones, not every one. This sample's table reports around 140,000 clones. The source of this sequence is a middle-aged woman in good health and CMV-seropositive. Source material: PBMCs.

The CDR3 is CATSRDLGGNQPQHF. DNA for the CDR3: TGTGCCACCAGCAGAGATCTGGGCGGGAATCAGCCCCAGCATTTT. V is TRBV15 and J is TRBJ1-5, with unresolved D. CDR1 is LNHNV and CDR2 is YYDKDF in the germline V gene (reference sequence). The CDR3 sequence is 15 residues long. V lost 0 bases and J lost 4, with 10 bases in between.